A selection of T cell receptor beta chains follows, all from one sample in a study of T cells after yellow fever vaccination. Via MiXCR, TCRdb re-called the 5' RACE reads, giving one row per CDR3 protein. The sample consists of over 300,000 distinct CDR3 sequences, roughly 4% of them appearing once. The source was PBMCs, collected 5 days after the yellow fever booster vaccination. The source of these receptors is a man aged 18 to 29 who received the YFV17D yellow fever vaccine. Both conserved end residues are part of each CDR3. The order of the fields is J gene, D gene, V gene, clone size, CDR3 DNA, CDR3 protein. D genes are given only for firm matches. Not every row has a clone size; where given, it reads once, few, many or a size class.

TRBJ2-1 | . | TRBV4-2 | . | TGTGCCAGCAGCCAGGAGCCCCAACGTTTGGGGGGGCTTCCAGGTGGTGAGCAGTTCTTC | CASSQEPQRLGGLPGGEQFF
TRBJ2-5 | TRBD2 | TRBV5-4 | . | TGTGCCAGCAGGGGAGGGACTAGCGGGCCGGGGGAGACCCAGTACTTC | CASRGGTSGPGETQYF
TRBJ1-2 | . | TRBV7-2 | . | TGTGCCAGCAGCTTAGCGGCCGGCAACTATGGCTACACCTTC | CASSLAAGNYGYTF
TRBJ2-4 | . | TRBV7-9 | many | TGTGCCAGCAGCCAAAGATGGTTTGCAGAAGTTGAATTTCTAGCCAAAAACATTCAGTACTTC | CASSQRWFAEVEFLAKNIQYF
TRBJ1-1 | . | TRBV7-2 | few | TGTGCCAGCACCTGGACGGTTAAAGAAGCTTTCTTT | CASTWTVKEAFF
TRBJ2-2 | TRBD2 | TRBV2 | few | TGTGCCAGCAGTGTTGGAGTCCGGGGGGGCAGTTTCGGGGAGCTGTTTTTT | CASSVGVRGGSFGELFF
TRBJ2-2 | TRBD2 | TRBV4-3 | many | TGCGCCAGCACCCGACTAGCGGGGGCCCCAACCGGGGAGCTGTTTTTT | CASTRLAGAPTGELFF
TRBJ1-1 | TRBD1 | TRBV2 | . | TGTGCCAGCAGTGACAGGGGGCTACTGAACACTGAAGCTTTCTTT | CASSDRGLLNTEAFF
TRBJ2-7 | . | TRBV4-2 | . | TGTGCCAGCAGCCCTACGGACAGTAAAATTTCCTACGAGCAGTACTTC | CASSPTDSKISYEQYF
TRBJ2-5 | . | TRBV14 | few | TGTGCCAGCAGCCAAGATGACGGTGGAGAGACCCAGTACTTC | CASSQDDGGETQYF